The 29 T cell receptor beta chains presented below share a single source sample, sequenced in a study of cytomegalovirus exposure and HLA in healthy donors. Primers: 60 Vbeta forward and 13 Jbeta reverse. Method: immunoSEQ multiplex PCR; TCRdb's copy keeps in-frame clones and lacks some. The sample records fewer than 80,000 clones, roughly 71% being singletons. Material: PBMCs. Receptors originate from a middle-aged man in good health and CMV-seropositive.

CDR3 bases: TGTGCCAGCAGCTCGCGACAGGGCACAGATACGCAGTATTTT. Amino acid sequence: CASSSRQGTDTQYF. The V call is TRBV7-9, the J call TRBJ2-3, with TRBD1 as a possible D gene (6 bases). Germline V CDR1 and CDR2: SEHNR, FQNEAQ (reference sequence). Trimming took 4 bases from V and 1 from J, leaving 9 bases between them. This CDR3 contains 14 residues.

The rearrangement uses TRBV30 and TRBJ1-1; D unclear. Germline values: CDR1 GTSNPN, CDR2 SVGIG (reference sequence). This CDR3 is built from 12 residues. V was shortened by 4 bases and J by 4 bases, with 10 bases between the two germline ends. The CDR3 loop reads CAWTLGSTEAFF. The CDR3 DNA sequence: TGTGCCTGGACCTTGGGGAGCACTGAAGCTTTCTTT.

The CDR3 loop is CASSSGLAGGQYNEQFF. For the CDR3, the DNA is TGTGCCAGCAGCTCGGGACTAGCGGGGGGGCAATACAATGAGCAGTTCTTC. This rearrangement joins TRBV11-3 to TRBJ2-1; 16 bases line up with TRBD2. Germline V gene data show CDR1 as SGHNT and CDR2 as YENEEA. The CDR3 is 17 amino acids. After removal of 4 bases from V and 4 bases from J, the junction contained 4 bases not matched to a gene.

The chain joins TRBV10-3 to TRBJ2-7, with D perhaps TRBD1 (6 bases). Germline loops: CDR1 ENHRY, CDR2 SYGVKD. V shed 6 bases and J shed 6 bases, with 15 bases lying between them. CDR3 length: 13 amino acids. CDR3 DNA: TGTGCCATCAGGAAAAACAGGGATGGCGAGCAGTACTTC. Amino acid sequence: CAIRKNRDGEQYF.

The V gene is TRBV7-9, the J gene TRBJ1-1, with D unclear. The CDR3 consists of 18 residues. The V gene's germline CDR1 is SEHNR and CDR2 FQNEAQ (reference sequence). V lost 2 bases and J 3 bases, leaving 22 bases between the germline ends. CDR3: CASSLSVMATSEDTEAFF. In DNA, the CDR3 is TGTGCCAGCAGCTTAAGTGTTATGGCGACTTCGGAGGACACTGAAGCTTTCTTT.

This chain links TRBV29-1 with TRBJ1-5, with 8 bases aligning to TRBD1. V dropped 6 bases and J dropped 3; count of bases not matched to a gene: 7. From germline, CDR1 is SQVTM and CDR2 ANQGSEA. The CDR3 is 14 residues long. The chain's CDR3 is CSVSVTGDNQPQHF. CDR3 bases: TGCAGCGTGAGTGTGACAGGGGACAATCAGCCCCAGCATTTT.

The rearrangement links TRBV5-1 to TRBJ1-1; TRBD1 aligns across 9 bases. Germline CDR1 reads SGHRS; CDR2 reads YFSETQ. J gave up 2 bases and V 4 bases, and 6 bases lay outside the gene matches. The CDR3 is 15 amino acids. In nucleotides, the CDR3 is TGCGCCAGCAGCCAGCAGACAGGGGGAAACACTGAAGCTTTCTTT. This gives the protein CASSQQTGGNTEAFF.

The chain has TRBV7-3 and TRBJ2-3; 9 bases are shared with TRBD2. V lost 1 base to trimming and J lost 10 bases; unmatched junction nucleotides: 15. This CDR3 has 17 residues. CDR1 SGHTA and CDR2 FQGTGA come from the germline V gene. The DNA of the CDR3 is TGTGCCAGCAGCTTAAGGGGTGGGGGGACTAGCCCAGGGCCGCAGTATTTT. Protein: CASSLRGGGTSPGPQYF.

The chain is built from TRBV5-1 and TRBJ2-4, with 8 bases lining up with TRBD1. The ends lost 4 bases at V and 6 bases at J; junction bases unmatched: 12. The V gene's germline CDR1 is SGHRS and CDR2 YFSETQ. The CDR3 contains 16 residues. CDR3 region: CASSGGGGGTGNIQYF. As DNA, the CDR3 is TGCGCCAGCAGCGGCGGTGGTGGGGGGACAGGAAACATTCAGTACTTC.

This chain connects TRBV4-3 to TRBJ1-5; D gene uncertain. In germline, CDR1 is LGHNA, CDR2 YSLEER. V dropped 0 bases and J dropped 5 bases, with 11 bases sitting between them. CDR3 length equals 15 residues. The CDR3 is CASSQDSRKYQPQHF. The CDR3, as DNA: TGCGCCAGCAGCCAAGATTCCAGGAAGTATCAGCCCCAGCATTTT.

V and J are TRBV30 and TRBJ1-1, with 7 bases matching TRBD1. This CDR3 comprises 15 residues. The V and J ends lost 2 bases and 4 bases, in that order; junction bases with no gene match: 10. Germline V gene data show CDR1 as GTSNPN and CDR2 as SVGIG (reference sequence). The CDR3 nucleotides read TGTGCCTGGAGTCTAAGGACAGGCTTAAGCACTGAAGCTTTCTTT. This translates into CAWSLRTGLSTEAFF.

Here the CDR3 DNA reads TGTGCCAGCAGCTTGAGGGGGGGGCCCTACTACGAGCAGTACTTC. As protein: CASSLRGGPYYEQYF. V gene TRBV7-2 combines with J gene TRBJ2-7; D might be TRBD2 (7 bases). Trimming left V 3 bases short and J 3 bases short, with 15 bases between. The CDR3 covers 15 residues. Per germline, CDR1 SGHTA and CDR2 FQGNSA.

The sample holds one count of this clone. J is TRBJ1-2 and V is TRBV10-3; 7 bases agree with TRBD1. The CDR3 extends over 14 amino acids. Germline values: CDR1 ENHRY, CDR2 SYGVKD. Trimming cost V 0 bases and J 6 bases; bases outside gene matches: 4. The CDR3 DNA follows: TGTGCCATCAGTGAGTCATACAGGGGAGATGGCTACACCTTC. Its translation: CAISESYRGDGYTF.

This clone was detected once. The chain combines TRBV14 with TRBJ2-1; 10 bases fit TRBD1. The CDR3 spans 16 residues. Losses at the gene ends were 3 bases for V and 6 bases for J; bases not matched to a gene: 8. From germline, CDR1 is SGHDN and CDR2 FVKESK. The CDR3 sequence is CASSQVKDRGGNEQFF. CDR3 bases: TGTGCCAGCAGCCAGGTGAAGGACAGGGGGGGCAATGAGCAGTTCTTC.

The genes are TRBV9 and TRBJ2-1, with 9 bases fitting TRBD2. The CDR3 covers 14 residues. V lost 6 bases to trimming and J lost 7 bases; unmatched junction nucleotides: 8. CDR1 and CDR2 from the germline V gene are SGDLS and YYNGEE. The CDR3 spells CASNTAGGWNEQFF. CDR3 bases: TGTGCCAGCAACACAGCGGGAGGATGGAATGAGCAGTTCTTC. Combining the CDR3 with reference TRBV9 and TRBJ2-1 gives the whole variable domain DSGVTQTPKHLITATGQRVTLRCSPRSGDLSVYWYQQSLDQGLQFLIQYYNGEERAKGNILERFSAQQFPDLHSELNLSSLELGDSALYFCASNTAGGWNEQFFGPGTRLTVL.

This clone was found once. The chain joins TRBV7-6 to TRBJ2-1; TRBD1 might be the D (5 bases). V dropped 1 base and J dropped 5 bases, with 15 bases sitting between them. Germline V gene sequence: CDR1 SGHVS, CDR2 FNYEAQ. The CDR3 loop spans 16 amino acids. In nucleotides, the CDR3 is TGTGCCAGCAGCTTAGAGTCACAGGCCATACACAATGAGCAGTTCTTC. This translates into CASSLESQAIHNEQFF.

The V and J genes are TRBV5-1 and TRBJ2-6; 7 bases align to TRBD1. The CDR3 has 18 amino acids. V gave up 5 bases and J gave up 0 bases; unmatched junction bases: 11. Germline CDR1 SGHRS, CDR2 YFSETQ. CDR3 residues: CASREGAGGPSGANVLTF. CDR3 sequence (DNA): TGCGCCAGCAGAGAGGGCGCAGGGGGTCCCTCTGGGGCCAACGTCCTGACTTTC.

This sequence joins TRBV6-1 and TRBJ1-6; a weak D match, TRBD1 (5 bases). The ends were cut back, 5 bases at V and 9 bases at J, with 17 bases in the middle. Germline CDR1 and CDR2: MNHNS and SASEGT. CDR3 length: 15 residues. The CDR3 reads CASSPGGGRSSPLHF. The CDR3 nucleotides read TGTGCCAGCAGTCCCGGGGGGGGACGAAGTTCACCCCTCCACTTT.

The chain carries TRBV5-1 and TRBJ2-6; D unclear. V was trimmed by 4 bases and J by 0 bases, leaving 8 bases between them. The CDR3 runs 15 residues. Germline CDR1 reads SGHRS; CDR2 reads YFSETQ. The CDR3 spells CASSVGSSGANVLTF. The CDR3 DNA sequence: TGCGCCAGCAGCGTCGGGTCCTCTGGGGCCAACGTCCTGACTTTC.

This chain connects TRBV4-1 to TRBJ2-7; tentatively, D is TRBD1 (6 bases). Trimming took off 1 base at V and 0 bases at J, with 16 bases between the two ends. This CDR3 is 17 amino acids long. Germline V gene sequence: CDR1 MGHRA, CDR2 YSYEKL. CDR3 nucleotide sequence: TGCGCCAGCAGCCAAGGGGTAGGGGGACCGACCTCCTACGAGCAGTACTTC. This translates into CASSQGVGGPTSYEQYF.

The chain uses TRBV7-9 and TRBJ2-3, with 7 nucleotides matching TRBD1. The trim removed 1 base at V and 4 bases at J, leaving 2 bases unmatched. Germline-derived CDR1 and CDR2 are SEHNR and FQNEAQ (reference sequence). This CDR3 spans 14 amino acids. DNA of the CDR3: TGTGCCAGCAGCTTAGAGGGGGCCGCAGATACGCAGTATTTT. It translates to CASSLEGAADTQYF.

The rearrangement links TRBV9 to TRBJ1-5; 8 bases map to TRBD1. The trim removed 5 bases at V and 4 bases at J, leaving 5 bases unmatched. Germline V CDR1 and CDR2: SGDLS, YYNGEE. CDR3 length: 14 residues. In DNA form, the CDR3 reads TGTGCCAGCAGAGCAGGACAGGGAAATCAGCCCCAGCATTTT. Translation: CASRAGQGNQPQHF.

The chain employs TRBV5-1 and TRBJ1-1; the D gene is possibly TRBD1 (6 bases). CDR1 is SGHRS, CDR2 YFSETQ, per germline. The ends were cut back, 4 bases at V and 0 bases at J, with 13 bases in the middle. The CDR3 spans 15 residues. DNA for the CDR3: TGCGCCAGCAGCGCGACCCAGGGGTTGAACACTGAAGCTTTCTTT. It codes for CASSATQGLNTEAFF.

The V gene is TRBV9, the J gene TRBJ1-2; D not resolved. The CDR3 has 15 amino acids. Per germline, CDR1 SGDLS and CDR2 YYNGEE. Trimming shortened V by 4 bases and J by 0 bases, and 13 bases separated the two germline ends. CDR3 DNA: TGTGCCAGCAGCTCGACGTTGGGAGCTAACTATGGCTACACCTTC. This gives the protein CASSSTLGANYGYTF.

The gene calls are TRBV12-5 and TRBJ2-3, with TRBD1 identical over 8 bases. Per germline, CDR1 LGHNT and CDR2 FRNRAP. The CDR3 totals 16 residues. J lost 2 bases, V lost 5 bases, and 9 bases had no gene match. Here the CDR3 DNA reads TGTGCTAGTGGTCCGGGGACAGGTACCTACACAGATACGCAGTATTTT. This codes for CASGPGTGTYTDTQYF.

The J gene is TRBJ2-1, the V gene TRBV7-9; D is ambiguous. Trimming cost V 5 bases and J 6 bases, with 14 bases left between them. Germline V gene data show CDR1 as SEHNR and CDR2 as FQNEAQ (reference sequence). The CDR3 runs 14 residues. CDR3 region: CASSPGPTLNEQFF. The DNA for the CDR3 is TGTGCCAGCAGCCCAGGCCCCACACTCAATGAGCAGTTCTTC.

J is TRBJ1-6 and V is TRBV19; D possibly corresponds to TRBD1 (6 bases). The V gene lost 8 bases and the J gene lost 6 bases, with 20 bases spanning the gap. CDR3 length: 16 amino acids. The V gene's germline CDR1 is LNHDA and CDR2 SQIVND (reference sequence). The DNA of the CDR3 is TGTGCCAGTCGCGAGCAGGGACAAGGGGTTAATTCACCCCTCCACTTT. It translates to CASREQGQGVNSPLHF.

This clone was seen a handful of times. This rearrangement joins TRBV27 to TRBJ2-3; TRBD2 agrees at 10 bases. Germline V lookup: CDR1 MNHEY, CDR2 SMNVEV (reference sequence). V was pared by 4 bases and J by 3 bases, with 7 bases of the junction left unmatched. The CDR3 totals 16 residues. The CDR3 here is CASSYIAGGRTDTQYF. The DNA of the CDR3 is TGTGCCAGCAGTTATATAGCGGGAGGACGGACAGATACGCAGTATTTT.

Only a few counts were recorded for this clone. This chain joins TRBV7-9 and TRBJ1-5; D is possibly TRBD1 (6 bases). CDR3 length equals 13 residues. Trimming shortened V by 5 bases and J by 5 bases, and 10 bases separated the two germline ends. Germline V gene data show CDR1 as SEHNR and CDR2 as FQNEAQ (reference sequence). CDR3 sequence: CASSHGQYQPQHF. CDR3 in DNA: TGTGCCAGCAGCCATGGACAGTATCAGCCCCAGCATTTT.